Listed below are T cell receptor beta chains from one sample, sequenced in a study of cytomegalovirus exposure and HLA in healthy donors. Method: immunoSEQ multiplex PCR; TCRdb's copy keeps in-frame clones and lacks some. The sample includes around 170,000 clones, about 80% of them seen just once. The specimen sequenced was PBMCs. The receptors stem from a woman in her forties or fifties in good health and CMV-seronegative. Each CDR3 is given with its conserved first and last residue. D genes are given only for firm matches. Some rows have no size entry. The others give once, few or many, or a class for an expanded clone.

TRBJ2-7 | TRBV5-1 | . | . | TGCGCCAGCAGCTTGGTAACAGCCAACTACGAGCAGTACTTC | CASSLVTANYEQYF
TRBJ2-7 | TRBV29-1 | . | TRBD1 | TGCAGCGTGCGACGACAGGGGTTTCACGAGCAGTACTTC | CSVRRQGFHEQYF
TRBJ1-1 | TRBV10-1 | . | . | TGCGCCAGCAGTTCGGGGAGGGGCACTGAAGCTTTCTTT | CASSSGRGTEAFF
TRBJ1-1 | TRBV19 | few | . | TGTGCCAGTAGTATCCTTCGGAACACTGAAGCTTTCTTT | CASSILRNTEAFF
TRBJ2-3 | TRBV5-6 | . | TRBD1 | TGTGCCAGCAGCTACATAGACAGGGACCGCACAGATACGCAGTATTTT | CASSYIDRDRTDTQYF
TRBJ2-1 | TRBV18 | . | TRBD1 | TGTGCCAGCTCACCGACAGGGAGTCGGGGATACAATGAGCAGTTCTTC | CASSPTGSRGYNEQFF
TRBJ2-3 | TRBV7-2 | . | . | TGTGCCAGCAGCTTTGAACAGGGAGATACGCAGTATTTT | CASSFEQGDTQYF
TRBJ2-7 | TRBV6-5 | . | TRBD1 | TGTGCCAGCACCCAGTATTGGACAGGGGGGGACGAGCAGTACTTC | CASTQYWTGGDEQYF
TRBJ2-1 | TRBV4-3 | . | . | TGCGCCAGCAGCCGGATCGGAGGGGCTAAAAATGAGCAGTTCTTC | CASSRIGGAKNEQFF
TRBJ2-2 | TRBV18 | . | . | TGTGCCAGCTCACCGGGAGTGGGCGCCGGCACCGGGGAGCTGTTTTTT | CASSPGVGAGTGELFF
TRBJ1-2 | TRBV18 | . | . | TGTGCCAGCTCACTTCAGGGCTTGAACTATGGCTACACCTTC | CASSLQGLNYGYTF
TRBJ2-3 | TRBV10-3 | . | TRBD1 | TGTGCCATCAGGCAAGGACAGGCTCCCACAGATACGCAGTATTTT | CAIRQGQAPTDTQYF
TRBJ1-5 | TRBV19 | . | . | TGTGCCAGTAGTATCCCAGGTCAGCCCCAGCATTTT | CASSIPGQPQHF
TRBJ2-7 | TRBV5-5 | . | TRBD2 | TGTGCCAGCAGACAAAGACTAGCGGGAGGGCCTGGGTTATACGAGCAGTACTTC | CASRQRLAGGPGLYEQYF
TRBJ2-3 | TRBV4-2 | . | TRBD2 | TGTGCCAGCAGCCAAGATTTGGGACTAGCGGGAATAGGGCAGTATTTT | CASSQDLGLAGIGQYF
TRBJ2-1 | TRBV5-1 | . | . | TGCGCCAGCAGAGCGGCGGGATCCTGGGGCAGATCAGGGCGCAATGAGCAGTTCTTC | CASRAAGSWGRSGRNEQFF
TRBJ2-5 | TRBV5-1 | . | . | TGCGCCAGCAGCTTCCTTGGTCAGGAGACCCAGTACTTC | CASSFLGQETQYF
TRBJ1-2 | TRBV6-5 | once | TRBD1 | TGTGCCAGCACCTACGACAGGGGGCAAGGTTACACCTTC | CASTYDRGQGYTF
TRBJ1-1 | TRBV2 | . | . | TGTGCCAGCAGTCGAGGGCCCTCGAACACTGAAGCTTTCTTT | CASSRGPSNTEAFF
TRBJ2-7 | TRBV11-2 | . | . | TGTGCCAGCAGCTTCGTTCAGGGGTCCTACGAGCAGTACTTC | CASSFVQGSYEQYF
TRBJ1-2 | TRBV11-2 | . | . | TGTGCCAGCAGAAACACCGCGGGGTATGGCTACACCTTC | CASRNTAGYGYTF
TRBJ2-6 | TRBV2 | . | . | TGTGCCAGCACCAGAGGCTCTGGGGCCAACGTCCTGACTTTC | CASTRGSGANVLTF
TRBJ2-1 | TRBV15 | once | . | TGTGCCACCAGCAGAGACGGGGCAGGGGACAATGAGCAGTTCTTC | CATSRDGAGDNEQFF
TRBJ1-2 | TRBV5-1 | . | . | TGCGCCAGCAGCTTGGAGGCGGGTAATGGCTACACCTTC | CASSLEAGNGYTF
TRBJ2-1 | TRBV7-3 | . | TRBD1 | TGTGCCAGCAGCTATGAATATGGACAGGGCCACAATGAGCAGTTCTTC | CASSYEYGQGHNEQFF
TRBJ2-7 | TRBV5-1 | . | . | TGCGCCAGCAGCTCCGGCGGGACGGTTGGGTACGAGCAGTACTTC | CASSSGGTVGYEQYF
TRBJ2-1 | TRBV30 | . | TRBD2 | TGTGCCTGGAGTGTTAAAGCGGGAGGGCCCAATGAGCAGTTCTTC | CAWSVKAGGPNEQFF
TRBJ1-1 | TRBV25-1 | few | . | TGTGCCAGCCCCGTTCAGGGAACTTTCTTT | CASPVQGTFF
TRBJ2-7 | TRBV28 | . | TRBD1 | TGTGCCAGCAGTTCACGGGTCGGGACAGGTTCGTTGGAGCAGTACTTC | CASSSRVGTGSLEQYF
TRBJ2-7 | TRBV19 | . | TRBD2 | TGTGCCAGTCGCGCGGGGGGGGAAGGCGAGCAGTACTTC | CASRAGGEGEQYF
TRBJ1-5 | TRBV14 | . | . | TGTGCCAGCAGCCAAGATGGAGGGGCCAATCAGCCCCAGCATTTT | CASSQDGGANQPQHF
TRBJ2-7 | TRBV5-1 | . | . | TGCGCCAGCAGCTTGCGAGCGCTAAATGACGAGCAGTACTTC | CASSLRALNDEQYF
TRBJ1-3 | TRBV5-4 | few | . | TGTGCCAGCAGCCTTGGGCCCTACTCTGGAAACACCATATATTTT | CASSLGPYSGNTIYF
TRBJ2-5 | TRBV6-1 | . | . | TGTGCCAGCAGCCCCCCCACCTATCTAGCGAACTTC | CASSPPTYLANF
TRBJ1-2 | TRBV6-4 | . | . | TGTGCCAGCAGTGGGTCAGGGGATGGCTACACCTTC | CASSGSGDGYTF
TRBJ1-5 | TRBV7-2 | . | TRBD1 | TGTGCCAGCAGCCTCAGGACAGGGGGCGCGTCTCAGCCCCAGCATTTT | CASSLRTGGASQPQHF
TRBJ2-5 | TRBV30 | . | TRBD2 | TGTGCCTGGAGTGTTTACGGGCTAGCGGGGAACCAAGAGACCCAGTACTTC | CAWSVYGLAGNQETQYF
TRBJ2-1 | TRBV11-2 | . | TRBD2 | TGTGCCAGTCGAACCTGGGGACTAGCGGGAGTTCACAATGAGCAGTTCTTC | CASRTWGLAGVHNEQFF
TRBJ2-5 | TRBV5-4 | . | . | TGTGCCAGCAGCAATGCAGGGGTCAGAGAGACCCAGTACTTC | CASSNAGVRETQYF
TRBJ2-3 | TRBV7-8 | . | TRBD2 | TGTGCCAGCAGCGGACTAGCGGGGTTCACAGATACGCAGTATTTT | CASSGLAGFTDTQYF
TRBJ2-1 | TRBV4-1 | . | . | TGCGCCAGCAGCCTGAGGTTCCGGGGCTCCTACAATGAGCAGTTCTTC | CASSLRFRGSYNEQFF
TRBJ2-7 | TRBV18 | . | . | TGTGCCAGCTCACCAAAGGACATCTCCTACGAGCAGTACTTC | CASSPKDISYEQYF
TRBJ2-7 | TRBV4-3 | once | TRBD2 | TGCGCCAGCAGCCAAGGGACTAGGGCCCCCTACGAGCAGTACTTC | CASSQGTRAPYEQYF
TRBJ2-3 | TRBV15 | . | . | TGTGCCACCAGCAGCAGAGGGGGTACAGATACGCAGTATTTT | CATSSRGGTDTQYF
TRBJ2-7 | TRBV18 | . | TRBD2 | TGTGCCAGCTCAAGGGACAGCGGGGGGGGAGGCTACGAGCAGTACTTC | CASSRDSGGGGYEQYF
TRBJ2-3 | TRBV4-1 | once | . | TGCGCCAGCAGCCCTGGGACTCTCACAGATACGCAGTATTTT | CASSPGTLTDTQYF
TRBJ1-5 | TRBV4-1 | . | . | TGCGCCAGCAGCCAAGATCAGGAGGTGCAGCCCCAGCATTTT | CASSQDQEVQPQHF
TRBJ1-4 | TRBV6-4 | . | . | TGTGCCAGCAGCTATCAACAGGGAACGGGTGAAAAACTGTTTTTT | CASSYQQGTGEKLFF
TRBJ1-5 | TRBV5-6 | . | . | TGTGCCAGCAGCTTGGGGCAGATTAGCAATCAGCCCCAGCATTTT | CASSLGQISNQPQHF
TRBJ1-2 | TRBV7-2 | few | TRBD1 | TGTGCCAGCAGCTCTGGCGCAGGGGGCCACTATGGCTACACCTTC | CASSSGAGGHYGYTF
TRBJ2-1 | TRBV7-9 | . | TRBD1 | TGTGCCAGCAGCACGACAGGGGGCATGGATGAGCAGTTCTTC | CASSTTGGMDEQFF
TRBJ2-5 | TRBV5-1 | . | TRBD2 | TGCGCCAGCAGCTTGGGCGGGGGGACGGAAGAGACCCAGTACTTC | CASSLGGGTEETQYF
TRBJ2-3 | TRBV5-5 | . | TRBD2 | TGTGCCAGCAGCTTGAGCGGGAAAAACACAGATACGCAGTATTTT | CASSLSGKNTDTQYF
TRBJ1-6 | TRBV28 | . | TRBD1 | TGTGCCAGCAGTTTAACGAGGGGGCAATCACCCCTCCACTTT | CASSLTRGQSPLHF
TRBJ2-7 | TRBV19 | . | . | TGTGCCAGTAACCCACTAGTGGGTTACGAGCAGTACTTC | CASNPLVGYEQYF
TRBJ2-5 | TRBV5-1 | . | . | TGCGCCAGCAGCTTATTGGGGAACGGGAAAGAGACCCAGTACTTC | CASSLLGNGKETQYF
TRBJ2-3 | TRBV5-4 | few | . | TGTGCCAGCAGCTTATACAAGGATACGCAGTATTTT | CASSLYKDTQYF